These 25 T cell receptor beta chains originate from one sample sequenced in a study of CD8+CD57+ T cells in acquired aplastic anemia. Profiling of TCR beta VDJ combinations and CDR3 sequences used genomic DNA as template. Each CDR3 protein gets one entry after TCRdb re-called the reads with MiXCR. Altogether around 50,000 distinct CDR3 sequences are present, roughly 60% being singletons, with the ten largest covering about 16%. Patients selected for sequencing had displayed CD8+CD57+ cell expansion by flow cytometry. Sequencing was performed on sorted CD4+, CD8+, or CD8+CD57+ T cells (not recorded which) from PBMCs. All receptors come from a human donor with aplastic anemia.

The chain joins TRBV7-9 to TRBJ2-7; D not resolved. Germline values: CDR1 SEHNR, CDR2 FQNEAQ (reference sequence). CDR3 length: 14 amino acids. Trimming pared 5 bases from V and 2 bases from J, leaving 13 bases between. CDR3 coding DNA: TGTGCCAGCAGCGCCCCCCTTTCTCCCTACGAGCAGTACTTC. This codes for CASSAPLSPYEQYF.

This clonotype was seen more than once but under ten times. Mismatch with germline at one junction end may stem from a read error. The rearrangement joins TRBV10-3 to TRBJ1-4; D is unresolved. The CDR3 runs to 17 residues. Germline lookup yields CDR1 ENHRY and CDR2 SYGVKD. DNA for the CDR3: TGTGCCAGCAGTTACTCCGGACCCCGCGGAGCAAGAGAAAAACTGTTTTTT. Amino acid sequence: CASSYSGPRGAREKLFF.

The chain combines TRBV7-6 with TRBJ2-3, with 8 bases matching TRBD2. Trimming at V came to 2 bases and at J to 0 bases, leaving 4 bases not matched to a gene. CDR1 and CDR2 from the germline V gene are SGHVS and FNYEAQ. The CDR3 consists of 16 residues. The DNA for the CDR3 is TGTGCCAGCAGCTTACTACTAGCGGCTAGCACAGATACGCAGTATTTT. It yields the protein CASSLLLAASTDTQYF.

The table lists this clonotype with many counts. This chain joins TRBV7-9 and TRBJ1-2, with unresolved D. Germline V CDR1 and CDR2: SEHNR, FQNEAQ (reference sequence). The CDR3 contains 15 residues. Trimming stripped 1 base from V and 4 bases from J, with 13 bases between. The CDR3 protein is CASSLDESPPYGYTF. CDR3 nucleotides: TGTGCCAGCAGCTTAGATGAGAGTCCCCCCTATGGCTACACCTTC.

In this sample, this clonotype turned up many times. The chain combines TRBV5-4 with TRBJ1-4, with 10 bases that match TRBD1. The CDR3 has 15 residues. The trim removed 3 bases at V and 8 bases at J, leaving 7 bases unmatched. Germline V gene sequence: CDR1 SGHNT, CDR2 YYREEE (reference sequence). The CDR3 loop is CASSSPGTGEEKLFF. CDR3 sequence (DNA): TGTGCCAGCAGCTCCCCCGGGACAGGGGAGGAAAAACTGTTTTTT.

J is TRBJ1-1 and V is TRBV29-1; no clear D gene. The CDR3 has 12 residues. Germline lookup yields CDR1 SQVTM and CDR2 ANQGSEA. V lost 4 bases and J lost 4, with 10 bases in between. The CDR3 here is CSVVQGGTEAFF. The DNA of the CDR3 is TGCAGCGTTGTACAAGGAGGCACTGAAGCTTTCTTT.

In its sample, this clonotype was seen many times. The gene calls are TRBV28 and TRBJ1-1; D may be TRBD1 (5 bases). Deletions cut 5 bases from V and 3 bases from J, with 10 bases between. In germline, CDR1 is MDHEN, CDR2 SYDVKM. The CDR3 consists of 13 residues. The CDR3 sequence is CASSPRQYTEAFF. The CDR3 DNA reads TGTGCCAGCAGTCCTCGACAGTACACTGAAGCTTTCTTT.

This clonotype ranks as medium-sized (0.01 to 0.1%). The chain has TRBV24-1 and TRBJ1-1; tentative D call: TRBD1 (6 bases). Trimming took off 5 bases at V and 4 bases at J, with 10 bases between the two ends. Germline V gene data show CDR1 as KGHDR and CDR2 as SFDVKD. This CDR3 spans 13 amino acids. The CDR3 spells CATSGKGGTEAFF. CDR3 in DNA: TGTGCCACCAGTGGAAAAGGGGGCACTGAAGCTTTCTTT.

On this clonotype itself: Being one base from a much bigger clone, this may be a read error. This rearrangement joins TRBV7-7 to TRBJ2-3; perhaps TRBD2 as D (6 bases). In germline, CDR1 is SSHAT, CDR2 FNYEAQ (reference sequence). The CDR3 has 13 residues. The CDR3 loop is CASSLSGTDMQYF. The CDR3 coding sequence is TGTGCCAGCAGCCTTAGCGGCACAGATATGCAGTATTTT.

This clonotype was recorded only once. The rearrangement uses TRBV10-3 and TRBJ1-1; D unclear. The V and J ends lost 0 bases and 1 base respectively, with 3 bases between them. Looked up from germline, CDR1 is ENHRY and CDR2 is SYGVKD. The CDR3 spans 13 residues. The CDR3 loop reads CAISESGNTEAFF. The DNA of the CDR3 is TGTGCCATCAGTGAGTCGGGGAACACTGAAGCTTTCTTT.

The gene calls are TRBV14 and TRBJ1-2; TRBD1 matches at 7 bases. The germline CDR1 and CDR2 sequences are SGHDN and FVKESK. This CDR3 is 15 amino acids long. The V and J ends lost 6 bases and 4 bases, in that order; junction bases with no gene match: 11. The CDR3 DNA follows: TGTGCCAGCAGACCTGACAGGGCCGACCCCTATGGCTACACCTTC. It specifies CASRPDRADPYGYTF.

Ten or more counts support this clonotype. This chain links TRBV6-1 with TRBJ2-1; no reliable D call. CDR3 length: 13 residues. Trimming shortened V by 6 bases and J by 10 bases, and 16 bases separated the two germline ends. Germline CDR1 and CDR2: MNHNS and SASEGT. In DNA, the CDR3 is TGTGCCAGCAGCCCCGGAGAAACCAGGGAGCAGTTCTTC. It encodes CASSPGETREQFF.

The rearrangement uses TRBV7-9 and TRBJ2-3; D unclear. The germline CDR1 and CDR2 sequences are SEHNR and FQNEAQ (reference sequence). Trimming took off 5 bases at V and 1 base at J, with 7 bases between the two ends. This CDR3 contains 13 residues. The CDR3 here is CASSSFRTDTQYF. The CDR3 coding sequence is TGTGCCAGCAGCAGCTTCCGCACAGATACGCAGTATTTT.

This clonotype was counted ten times or more. The chain is built from TRBV7-8 and TRBJ2-7; a possible D gene is TRBD2 (6 bases). Per germline, CDR1 SGHVS and CDR2 FQNEAQ. V was trimmed by 3 bases and J by 0 bases, leaving 15 bases between them. This CDR3 spans 16 amino acids. The CDR3 spells CASSFRTPGLSYEQYF. The CDR3 region has the DNA TGTGCCAGCAGCTTCCGTACTCCGGGACTCTCCTACGAGCAGTACTTC.

J is TRBJ2-7 and V is TRBV12-3 or TRBV12-4; TRBD1 aligns across 8 bases. The CDR3 is made up of 13 amino acids. With 8 bases clipped from V and 0 bases from J, the junction kept 3 bases outside the gene matches. CDR3 DNA sequence: TGTGCCAGCTGCGACAGGGGCTCCTACGAGCAGTACTTC. Amino acids: CASCDRGSYEQYF.

The chain uses TRBV10-1 and TRBJ2-3; 7 bases fit TRBD2. V was clipped by 0 bases and J by 14 bases; unmatched bases: 11. CDR1 and CDR2 from the germline V gene are WNHNN and SYGVQD (reference sequence). CDR3 length equals 14 residues. CDR3 in amino acids: CASSESRNRASGYF. CDR3 sequence (DNA): TGCGCCAGCAGTGAGTCACGTAATAGGGCTAGCGGGTATTTT.

This chain links TRBV7-9 with TRBJ1-1; D not certain. Germline CDR1 and CDR2: SEHNR and FQNEAQ (reference sequence). This CDR3 region has 12 residues. V lost 6 bases, J lost 0 bases, and 5 bases lay in between. CDR3 nucleotides: TGTGCCAGCAGTGACATGAACACTGAAGCTTTCTTT. Protein sequence: CASSDMNTEAFF. The variable domain in full, completed from reference TRBV7-9 and TRBJ1-1, reads DTGVSQNPRHKITKRGQNVTFRCDPISEHNRLYWYRQTLGQGPEFLTYFQNEAQLEKSRLLSDRFSAERPKGSFSTLEIQRTEQGDSAMYLCASSDMNTEAFFGQGTRLTVV.

Relative to its sample, this clonotype is medium-sized (0.01 to 0.1%). The chain couples TRBV10-2 to TRBJ1-2; D is ambiguous. The V gene's germline CDR1 is WSHSY and CDR2 SAAADI. This CDR3 is built from 13 residues. Trimming removed 3 bases at V and 2 bases at J, with 7 bases between. As DNA, the CDR3 is TGCGCCAGCAGTGATGATAGAAACTATGGCTACACCTTC. It encodes CASSDDRNYGYTF.

This clonotype has just one count. This rearrangement joins TRBV7-8 to TRBJ1-5, with D perhaps TRBD1 (5 bases). V dropped 2 bases and J dropped 2 bases, with 10 bases sitting between them. Per the germline V gene, CDR1 is SGHVS and CDR2 is FQNEAQ. There are 15 residues in the CDR3. DNA for the CDR3: TGTGCCAGCAGCTTATGGGCGACAGGCAATCAGCCCCAGCATTTT. Translating gives CASSLWATGNQPQHF.

This clonotype was seen at least ten times. The chain employs TRBV6-6 and TRBJ1-5; TRBD1 matches at 9 bases. With V trimmed by 2 bases and J by 4 bases, 6 bases remained unmatched. This CDR3 has 16 amino acids. Germline loops: CDR1 MNHNY, CDR2 SVGAGI (reference sequence). CDR3 DNA sequence: TGTGCCAGCAGTTACGGCCGACAGGGGGGGAATCAGCCCCAGCATTTT. This codes for CASSYGRQGGNQPQHF.

This clonotype was observed many times. The DNA of the CDR3 is TGTGCCAGCAGCTTGGGGAGACTAGCGGGGGGTACATTCACCGGGGAGCTGTTTTTT. Translating it yields CASSLGRLAGGTFTGELFF. V usage is TRBV5-4 and J usage is TRBJ2-2; 13 nucleotides agree with TRBD2. This CDR3 is built from 19 residues. Looked up from germline, CDR1 is SGHNT and CDR2 is YYREEE (reference sequence). V shed 0 bases, J shed 4 bases, and the junction held 9 bases outside the gene matches.

This clonotype showed up just a few times. This rearrangement joins TRBV7-2 to TRBJ1-5, with TRBD1 identical over 7 bases. CDR3 size: 17 residues. Trimming at V came to 5 bases and at J to 6 bases, leaving 16 bases not matched to a gene. Per the germline V gene, CDR1 is SGHTA and CDR2 is FQGNSA. The CDR3 here is CASSRIGGQVGGQPQHF. The DNA for the CDR3 is TGTGCCAGCAGCCGCATAGGGGGCCAGGTAGGCGGTCAGCCCCAGCATTTT.

About this clonotype: The germline gene is not matched at one end of the junction; a read error may be the cause. The genes are TRBV7-7 and TRBJ1-3; D gene unclear. The CDR3 length is 15 residues. CDR1 is SSHAT and CDR2 is FNYEAQ in the germline V gene (reference sequence). Here the CDR3 DNA reads TGTGCTAGCAGCTTAAACAGAGCCTCTGGAAACACCATATATTTT. Translating gives CASSLNRASGNTIYF.

The V call is TRBV5-1, the J call TRBJ1-6, with D tentatively TRBD1 (6 bases). Germline CDR1 is SGHRS and CDR2 is YFSETQ. Trimming left V 3 bases short and J 10 bases short, with 17 bases between. CDR3 length: 15 residues. The CDR3 bases are TGCGCCAGCAGCTACGGAACAGGGAAGGACTCACCCCTCCACTTT. It translates to CASSYGTGKDSPLHF.

The sample holds many counts of this clonotype. The chain links TRBV12-3 or TRBV12-4 to TRBJ1-2; D not resolved. The V gene lost 2 bases and the J gene lost 1 base, with 5 bases spanning the gap. The CDR3 runs to 13 residues. Written as DNA, the CDR3 is TGTGCCAGCAGTTTATGGATTAACTATGGCTACACCTTC. This codes for CASSLWINYGYTF.